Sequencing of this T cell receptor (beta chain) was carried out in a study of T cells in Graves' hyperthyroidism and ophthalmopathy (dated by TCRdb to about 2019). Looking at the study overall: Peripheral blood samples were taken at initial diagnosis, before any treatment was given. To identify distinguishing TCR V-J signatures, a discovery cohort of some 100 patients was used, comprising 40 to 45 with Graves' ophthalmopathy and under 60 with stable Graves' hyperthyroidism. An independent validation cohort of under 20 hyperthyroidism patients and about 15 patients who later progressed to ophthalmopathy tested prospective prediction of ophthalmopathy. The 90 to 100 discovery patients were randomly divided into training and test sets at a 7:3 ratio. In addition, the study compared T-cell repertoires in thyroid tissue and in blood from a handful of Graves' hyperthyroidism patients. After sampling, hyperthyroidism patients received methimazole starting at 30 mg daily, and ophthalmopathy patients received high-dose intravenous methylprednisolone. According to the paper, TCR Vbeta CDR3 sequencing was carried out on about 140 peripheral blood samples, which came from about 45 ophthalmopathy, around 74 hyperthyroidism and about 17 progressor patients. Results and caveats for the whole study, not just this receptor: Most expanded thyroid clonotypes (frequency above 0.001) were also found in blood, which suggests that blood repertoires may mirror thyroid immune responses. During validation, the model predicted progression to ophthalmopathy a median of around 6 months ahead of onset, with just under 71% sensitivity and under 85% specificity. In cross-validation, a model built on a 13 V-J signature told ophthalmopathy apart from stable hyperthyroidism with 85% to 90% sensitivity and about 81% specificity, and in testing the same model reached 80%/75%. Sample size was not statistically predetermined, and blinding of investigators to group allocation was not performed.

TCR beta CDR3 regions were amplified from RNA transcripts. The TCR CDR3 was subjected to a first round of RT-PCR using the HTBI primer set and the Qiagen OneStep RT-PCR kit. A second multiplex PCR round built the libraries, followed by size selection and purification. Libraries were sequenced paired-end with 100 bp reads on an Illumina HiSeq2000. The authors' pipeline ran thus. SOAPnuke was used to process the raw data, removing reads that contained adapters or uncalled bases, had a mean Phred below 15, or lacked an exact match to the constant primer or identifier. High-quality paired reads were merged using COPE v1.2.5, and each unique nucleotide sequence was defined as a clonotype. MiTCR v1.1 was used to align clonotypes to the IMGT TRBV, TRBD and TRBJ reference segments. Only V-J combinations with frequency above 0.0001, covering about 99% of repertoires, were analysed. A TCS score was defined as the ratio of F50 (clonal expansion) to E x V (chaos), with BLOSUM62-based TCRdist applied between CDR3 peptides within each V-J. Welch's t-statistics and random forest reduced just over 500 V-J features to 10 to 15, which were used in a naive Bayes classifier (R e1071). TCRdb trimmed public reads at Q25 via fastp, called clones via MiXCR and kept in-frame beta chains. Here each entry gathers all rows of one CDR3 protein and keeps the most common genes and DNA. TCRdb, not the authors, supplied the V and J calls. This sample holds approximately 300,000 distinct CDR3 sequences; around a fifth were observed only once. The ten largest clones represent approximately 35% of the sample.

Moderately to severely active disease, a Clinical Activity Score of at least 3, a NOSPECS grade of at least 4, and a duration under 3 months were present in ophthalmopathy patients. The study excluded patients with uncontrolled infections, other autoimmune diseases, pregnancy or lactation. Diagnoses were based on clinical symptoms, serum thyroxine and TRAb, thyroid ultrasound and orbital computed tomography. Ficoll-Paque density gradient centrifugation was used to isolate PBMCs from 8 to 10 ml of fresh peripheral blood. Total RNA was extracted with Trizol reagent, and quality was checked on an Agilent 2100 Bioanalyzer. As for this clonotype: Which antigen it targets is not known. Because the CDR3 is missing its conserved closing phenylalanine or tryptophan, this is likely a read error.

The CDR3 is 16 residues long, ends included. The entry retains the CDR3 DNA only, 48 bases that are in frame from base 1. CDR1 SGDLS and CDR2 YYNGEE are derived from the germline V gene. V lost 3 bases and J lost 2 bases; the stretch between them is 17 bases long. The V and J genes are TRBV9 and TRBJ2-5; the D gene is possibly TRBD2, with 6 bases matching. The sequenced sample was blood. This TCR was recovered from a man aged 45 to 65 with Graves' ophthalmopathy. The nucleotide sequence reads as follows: TGTGCCAGCAGCGCCCGGTGGGGAGGTAGGCAAGAGACCCAGTACTCC. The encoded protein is CASSARWGGRQETQYS.